A single sample gave rise to the 14 T cell receptor beta chains below, sequenced in a study of T cells in Graves' hyperthyroidism and ophthalmopathy. Amplification of TCR beta CDR3 regions used RNA as the template. The primer set for the first-round RT-PCR of the TCR CDR3 was HTBI. TCRdb re-called the multiplex PCR reads through MiXCR, storing one row per CDR3 protein. Of more than 550,000 distinct CDR3 sequences listed, around 19% are singletons. The sequencing input was blood. All receptors come from a woman aged 45-59 years with Graves' hyperthyroidism that later progressed to Graves' ophthalmopathy.

This clonotype was observed a few times. The chain links TRBV20-1 to TRBJ2-7; 12 bases match TRBD2. The CDR3 loop spans 15 amino acids. CDR1 and CDR2 from the germline V gene are DFQATT and SNEGSKA (reference sequence). J was trimmed by 2 bases and V by 2 bases; bases with no gene match: 4. The CDR3 loop is CSARPTSGGTYEQYF. CDR3 coding DNA: TGCAGTGCTAGACCAACTAGCGGGGGGACCTACGAGCAGTACTTC.

The sample holds many counts of this clonotype. The chain links TRBV4-2 to TRBJ2-2; D is undetermined. The CDR3 runs 14 residues. V lost 0 bases to trimming and J lost 0 bases, with 2 bases between them. CDR1 and CDR2 from the germline V gene are LGHNA and YNFKEQ. As DNA, the CDR3 is TGTGCCAGCAGCCAAGATCCGAACACCGGGGAGCTGTTTTTT. This encodes CASSQDPNTGELFF.

The table lists this clonotype with a few counts. CDR3 DNA sequence: TGCAGTGCTAGAGATTCCATGCAGGGGGCATTTGAAAAACTGTTTTTT. This encodes CSARDSMQGAFEKLFF. The rearrangement joins TRBV20-1 to TRBJ1-4; 8 bases are a match to TRBD1. The CDR3 runs 16 residues. V lost 0 bases to trimming and J lost 7 bases; unmatched junction nucleotides: 10. Germline-derived CDR1 and CDR2 are DFQATT and SNEGSKA (reference sequence).

The chain joins TRBV2 to TRBJ2-2; D ambiguous. Deletions cut 6 bases from V and 4 bases from J, with 12 bases between. Germline V CDR1 and CDR2: SNHLY, FYNNEI. This CDR3 is 14 amino acids long. The CDR3, as DNA: TGTGCCAGCAGGTGGGAATTGGGCACCGGGGAGCTGTTTTTT. This sequence encodes CASRWELGTGELFF.

The chain carries TRBV20-1 and TRBJ1-6; the match to TRBD1 covers 8 bases. V gave up 3 bases and J gave up 9 bases; unmatched junction bases: 7. The germline V gene has CDR1 DFQATT and CDR2 SNEGSKA (reference sequence). This CDR3 is built from 14 residues. In DNA, the CDR3 is TGCAGTGCTAGTCTGGGGACAGGAACTTCACCCCTCCACTTT. Translation: CSASLGTGTSPLHF.

V and J are TRBV27 and TRBJ1-5, with D uncertain. CDR3 size: 15 residues. Germline lookup yields CDR1 MNHEY and CDR2 SMNVEV (reference sequence). Trimming shortened V by 0 bases and J by 0 bases, and 6 bases separated the two germline ends. CDR3 nucleotide sequence: TGTGCCAGCAGTTTATCGATACGTAGCAATCAGCCCCAGCATTTT. This gives the protein CASSLSIRSNQPQHF.

Many counts were recorded for this clonotype. This rearrangement joins TRBV7-6 to TRBJ2-1; a weak D match, TRBD1 (6 bases). The CDR3 contains 16 residues. Germline CDR1 and CDR2: SGHVS and FNYEAQ. V lost 4 bases, J lost 0 bases, and 13 bases lay in between. CDR3 loop: CASSSLQGSSYNEQFF. Here the CDR3 DNA reads TGTGCCAGCAGCTCCTTACAGGGCAGCTCCTACAATGAGCAGTTCTTC.

This clonotype was counted at least ten times. This chain links TRBV20-1 with TRBJ2-1, with unresolved D. This CDR3 region has 14 residues. Trimming took 3 bases from V and 8 from J, leaving 17 bases between them. Germline V gene sequence: CDR1 DFQATT, CDR2 SNEGSKA (reference sequence). The CDR3 bases are TGCAGTGCTAGCGGCCCCTCGCCCCAGCATGAGCAGTTCTTC. Protein product: CSASGPSPQHEQFF.

This clonotype has just a few counts. This sequence joins TRBV10-3 and TRBJ2-1; D gene uncertain. The V end lost 3 bases, the J end lost 10 bases, and 13 bases lay between the germline ends. Germline values: CDR1 ENHRY, CDR2 SYGVKD. The CDR3 covers 13 residues. CDR3 region: CAISDSHGREQFF. The DNA for the CDR3 is TGTGCCATCAGTGATTCCCATGGACGGGAGCAGTTCTTC.

This clonotype has only one observation. The V call is TRBV7-3, the J call TRBJ2-5, with D possibly TRBD2 on 7 matching bases. CDR1 SGHTA and CDR2 FQGTGA come from the germline V gene. CDR3 length: 14 amino acids. V was shortened by 5 bases and J by 1 base, with 11 bases between the two germline ends. The CDR3 is CASSGGGSQETQYF. In DNA, the CDR3 is TGTGCCAGCAGCGGGGGGGGCAGCCAAGAGACCCAGTACTTC.

Only a few counts were recorded for this clonotype. The rearrangement uses TRBV30 and TRBJ1-6; the match to TRBD1 covers 8 bases. CDR3 length: 15 residues. CDR1 and CDR2 from the germline V gene are GTSNPN and SVGIG (reference sequence). V lost 2 bases and J lost 7; bases outside the gene matches: 7. DNA for the CDR3: TGTGCCTGGAGTTCAGGGGGCGCAGGGAATTCACCCCTCCACTTT. The encoded protein is CAWSSGGAGNSPLHF.

This chain uses TRBV19 with TRBJ1-1; D ambiguous. This CDR3 has 12 amino acids. Germline V gene lookup returns CDR1 LNHDA and CDR2 SQIVND (reference sequence). V was cut by 6 bases and J by 6 bases, with 11 bases left in between. The CDR3 region has the DNA TGTGCCAGTAGCGCCGGACCACCTGAAGCTTTCTTT. Translated: CASSAGPPEAFF.

This clonotype was detected only a few times. This chain joins TRBV18 and TRBJ1-3, with D possibly TRBD1 on 6 matching bases. Looked up from germline, CDR1 is KGHSH and CDR2 is LQKENI. The CDR3 has 15 residues. V was cut by 4 bases and J by 0 bases, with 10 bases left in between. CDR3 sequence reads: CASSRGADSGNTIYF. CDR3 coding DNA: TGTGCCAGCTCACGGGGGGCGGACTCTGGAAACACCATATATTTT.

The chain has TRBV7-2 and TRBJ1-4; TRBD1 might be the D (5 bases). The CDR3 extends over 13 amino acids. Per germline, CDR1 SGHTA and CDR2 FQGNSA. Trimming stripped 6 bases from V and 8 bases from J, with 13 bases between. The CDR3 here is CASSSGTEEKLFF. CDR3 DNA: TGTGCCAGCAGTTCGGGGACTGAGGAAAAACTGTTTTTT.